Sequencing of this T cell receptor beta chain was carried out in a study of T cell responses to AZD1222 COVID-19 vaccine. Points from the study as a whole: Clonal diversity was possibly underestimated, and the donors were mostly white British, with more females. Spike-specific TCR breadth and depth grew following two AZD1222 doses.

Details on this clone: The antigen remains undetermined.

Trimming cost V 10 bases and J 2 bases, with 18 bases left between them. Germline-derived CDR1 and CDR2 are LNHDA and SQIVND (reference sequence). CDR3 length equals 14 residues. Data came from immunoSEQ multiplex PCR; TCRdb stores just in-frame clones and leaves some out. The profile shows over 70,000 clones, approximately 91% of them singletons. The clonotype was recovered from an adult in good health. The source was peripheral blood, collected on day 0 of AZD1222 vaccination. The rearrangement links TRBV19 to TRBJ2-7; D is undetermined. Here the CDR3 DNA reads TGTGCCACCGAAGAGTCGACACCACCCTACGAGCAGTACTTC. Translation gives CATEESTPPYEQYF.